These 11 T cell receptor gamma chains originate from one sample sequenced in a study of gamma-delta chains in newborns, infants, children (dated by TCRdb to 2018 to 2020). The data were produced on an Illumina MiSeq. Clone calls in TCRdb were regenerated from the public reads with CATT, after which identical DNA sequences shared one row. A total of under 1,400 gamma-chain clones appear in this sample, about 2.2% of them only once. Around a third of the sample comes from the top ten. The source material was blood. The receptors shown here come from a child who was a newborn, infant or young child, either healthy, febrile or measles-vaccinated (not recorded which).

About this clone itself: TCRdb's listed protein matches a much larger clone and diverges from this DNA's translation at residue 5, likely through a read error; the protein shown comes from the DNA. This chain joins TRGV9 and TRGJP. This CDR3 is 15 amino acids long. CDR1 is GITISATS, CDR2 ISYDGTV, per germline (reference sequence). J lost 4 bases, V lost 6 bases, and 3 bases had no gene match. CDR3 nucleotides: TGTGCCTTGTGGTATCAAGAGTTGGGCAAAAAAATCAAGGTATTT. Protein sequence: CALWYQELGKKIKVF.

A note on this clone: Since a far larger clone is one base different, this is likely a read error. The sample carries other DNA sequences with the same CDR3. The V and J genes are TRGV9 and TRGJP. The germline V gene encodes CDR1 GITISATS and CDR2 ISYDGTV (reference sequence). This CDR3 has 15 residues. Written as DNA, the CDR3 is TGTGCCTTGTGGGAGGTGGAGTTGGGCAAAAAAATAAAGGTATTT. Translating it yields CALWEVELGKKIKVF.

The table lists this clone with a few counts. The chain couples TRGV9 to TRGJP. This CDR3 spans 16 amino acids. Looked up from germline, CDR1 is GITISATS and CDR2 is ISYDGTV (reference sequence). V was pared by 3 bases and J by 7 bases, with 6 bases of the junction left unmatched. The CDR3 nucleotides are TGTGCCTTGTGGGAGTTCCATGAGTTGGGCAAAAAAATCAAGGTATTT. Translated: CALWEFHELGKKIKVF.

This clone was found a few times. TCRdb pairs this DNA with a much larger clone's protein that differs at residue 12, likely a read error; the protein shown was translated from the DNA. The CDR3 DNA sequence: TGTGCCTTGTGGGAGGTGCAAGAGTTGGGCAAAGAAATAAAGGTATTT. Its translation: CALWEVQELGKEIKVF. The J gene is TRGJP, the V gene TRGV9. This CDR3 is built from 16 residues. Per germline, CDR1 GITISATS and CDR2 ISYDGTV (reference sequence).

As to this clone: The mismatch at residue 7 between this DNA's translation and the TCRdb protein of a much larger clone likely reflects a read error; the protein shown is translated from the DNA. The J gene is TRGJP, the V gene TRGV9. Germline V gene lookup returns CDR1 GITISATS and CDR2 ISYDGTV (reference sequence). With V trimmed by 0 bases and J by 9 bases, 5 bases remained unmatched. The CDR3 contains 16 residues. As DNA, the CDR3 is TGTGCCTTGTGGGAGGTGCCGGGGTTGGGCAAAAAAATCAAGGTATTT. Translating gives CALWEVPGLGKKIKVF.

Within the sample, this clone is medium-sized (0.01 to 0.1%). Other DNA sequences in the same sample also yield this CDR3. V gene TRGV9 combines with J gene TRGJP. The CDR3 totals 17 residues. J lost 7 bases, V lost 0 bases, and 6 bases had no gene match. From germline, CDR1 is GITISATS and CDR2 ISYDGTV (reference sequence). CDR3 region: CALWEVLGELGKKIKVF. The CDR3 DNA follows: TGTGCCTTGTGGGAGGTGCTCGGGGAGTTGGGCAAAAAAATCAAGGTATTT.

The sample holds a few counts of this clone. This may arise from a read error, as a much more abundant clone is one base away. The chain carries TRGV3 and TRGJ1 or TRGJ2. Trimming took 1 base from V and 3 from J; bases not matched to a gene: 6. CDR1 VTNTFY and CDR2 YDVSTARD come from the germline V gene (reference sequence). This CDR3 spans 14 amino acids. The CDR3 region has the DNA TGTGCCACCTGGGACAGCCTGCTTTATTATAAGAAACTCTTT. Residues: CATWDSLLYYKKLF.

This clone was detected a few times. With only one base between it and a far larger clone, this is likely a read error. The chain is built from TRGV9 and TRGJ1 or TRGJ2. Germline V gives CDR1 GITISATS, CDR2 ISYDGTV (reference sequence). The CDR3 is 11 amino acids. This CDR3 is CALWEDYKKLF. In nucleotides, the CDR3 is TGCGCCTTGTGGGAAGACTATAAGAAACTCTTT.

By share, this clone ranks as medium-sized. This probably arose from a read error, given a far larger clone one base away. V gene TRGV5 combines with J gene TRGJP1. The germline V gene has CDR1 VINAFY and CDR2 YDVSNSKD. The length of the CDR3 is 16 residues. DNA of the CDR3: TGTGCCACCTGGAGTTTTGGCTATACCACTGGTCGGTTCAAGATATTT. This sequence encodes CATWSFGYTTGRFKIF.

On this clone: Other DNA sequences from this sample encode an identical CDR3 as well. V gene TRGV9 combines with J gene TRGJP. This CDR3 comprises 17 residues. Germline CDR1 GITISATS, CDR2 ISYDGTV (reference sequence). V dropped 0 bases and J dropped 6; count of bases not matched to a gene: 5. The CDR3 here is CALWEVQGELGKKIKVF. The CDR3 bases are TGTGCCTTGTGGGAGGTGCAAGGAGAGTTGGGCAAAAAAATCAAGGTATTT.

The V call is TRGV9, the J call TRGJP. CDR1 is GITISATS, CDR2 ISYDGTV, per germline (reference sequence). The CDR3 is 16 amino acids. Trimming removed 2 bases from V and 8 bases from J; junction bases left unmatched: 6. This chain's CDR3 is CALWEEGKLGKKIKVF. CDR3 DNA: TGTGCCTTGTGGGAGGAAGGAAAGTTGGGCAAAAAAATCAAGGTATTT.